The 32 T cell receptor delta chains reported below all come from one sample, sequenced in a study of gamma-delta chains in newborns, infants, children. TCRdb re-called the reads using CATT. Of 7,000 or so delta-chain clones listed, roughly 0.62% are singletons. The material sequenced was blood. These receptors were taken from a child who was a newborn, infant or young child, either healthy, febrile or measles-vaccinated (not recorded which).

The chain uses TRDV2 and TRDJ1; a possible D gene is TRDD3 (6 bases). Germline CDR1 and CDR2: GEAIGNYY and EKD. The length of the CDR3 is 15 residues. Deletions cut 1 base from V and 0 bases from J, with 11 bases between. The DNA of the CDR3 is TGTGCCTGTGACACGTTATGGGGGCACACCGATAAACTCATCTTT. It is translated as CACDTLWGHTDKLIF.

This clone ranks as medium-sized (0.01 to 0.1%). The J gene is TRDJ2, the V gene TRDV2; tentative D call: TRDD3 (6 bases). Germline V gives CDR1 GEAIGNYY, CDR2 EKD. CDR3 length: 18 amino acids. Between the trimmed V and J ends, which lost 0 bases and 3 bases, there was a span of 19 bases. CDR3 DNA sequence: TGTGCCTGTGACACCGTTGGGGGGGGACCTGTCCTGACAGCACAACTCTTCTTT. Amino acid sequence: CACDTVGGGPVLTAQLFF.

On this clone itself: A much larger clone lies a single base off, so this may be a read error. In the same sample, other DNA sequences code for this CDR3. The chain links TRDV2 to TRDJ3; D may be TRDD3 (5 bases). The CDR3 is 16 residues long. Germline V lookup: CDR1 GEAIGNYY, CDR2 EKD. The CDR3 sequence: CACDTVGTWDTRQMFF. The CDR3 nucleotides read TGTGCCTGTGACACCGTGGGGACCTGGGACACCCGCCAGATGTTTTTC.

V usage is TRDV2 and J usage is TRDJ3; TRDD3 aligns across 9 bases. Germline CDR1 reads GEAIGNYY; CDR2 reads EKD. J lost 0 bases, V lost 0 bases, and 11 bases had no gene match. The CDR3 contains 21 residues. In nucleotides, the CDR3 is TGTGCCTGTGACACCGTACGTACCGGGGGATACATCTCCTGGGACACCCGACAGATGTTTTTC. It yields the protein CACDTVRTGGYISWDTRQMFF.

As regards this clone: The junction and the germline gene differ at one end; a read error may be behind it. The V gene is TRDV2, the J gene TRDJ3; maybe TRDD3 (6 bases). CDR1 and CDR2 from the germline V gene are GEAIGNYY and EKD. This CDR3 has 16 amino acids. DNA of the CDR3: TGTGCCTTTCCCGGGGGACCTCTCTGGGACACCCGACAGAAGTTTTTC. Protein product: CAFPGGPLWDTRQKFF.

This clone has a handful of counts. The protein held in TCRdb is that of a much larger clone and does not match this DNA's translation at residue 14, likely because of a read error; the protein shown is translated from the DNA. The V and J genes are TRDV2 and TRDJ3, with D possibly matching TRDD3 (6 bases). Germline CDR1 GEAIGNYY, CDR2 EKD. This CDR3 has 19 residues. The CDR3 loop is CACDYSLGIGSWDARQMFF. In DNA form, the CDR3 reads TGTGCCTGTGACTATTCTCTGGGGATTGGGTCCTGGGACGCCCGACAGATGTTTTTC.

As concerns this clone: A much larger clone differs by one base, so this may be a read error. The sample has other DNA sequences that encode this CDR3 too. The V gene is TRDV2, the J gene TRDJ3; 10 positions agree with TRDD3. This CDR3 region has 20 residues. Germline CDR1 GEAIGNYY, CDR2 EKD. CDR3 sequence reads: CACDTVLGDRNSWDTRQMFF. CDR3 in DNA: TGTGCCTGTGACACCGTACTGGGGGATCGCAACTCCTGGGACACCCGACAGATGTTCTTC.

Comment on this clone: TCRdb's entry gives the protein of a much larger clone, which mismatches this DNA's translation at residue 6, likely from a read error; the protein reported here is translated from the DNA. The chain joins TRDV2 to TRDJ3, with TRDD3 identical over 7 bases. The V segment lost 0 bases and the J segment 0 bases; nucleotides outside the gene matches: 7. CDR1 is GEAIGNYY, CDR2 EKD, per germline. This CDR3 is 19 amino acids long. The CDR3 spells CACDTPGDLSSWDTRQMFF. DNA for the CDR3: TGTGCCTGTGACACCCCGGGGGATCTGAGCTCCTGGGACACCCGACAGATGTTTTTC.

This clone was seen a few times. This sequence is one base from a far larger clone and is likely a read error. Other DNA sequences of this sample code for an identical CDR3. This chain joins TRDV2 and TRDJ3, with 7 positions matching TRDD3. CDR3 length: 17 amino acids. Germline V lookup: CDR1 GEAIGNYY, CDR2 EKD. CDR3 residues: CACDTTGDSWDTRQMFF. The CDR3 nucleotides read TGTGCCTGCGACACCACTGGGGACTCCTGGGACACCCGACAGATGTTTTTC.

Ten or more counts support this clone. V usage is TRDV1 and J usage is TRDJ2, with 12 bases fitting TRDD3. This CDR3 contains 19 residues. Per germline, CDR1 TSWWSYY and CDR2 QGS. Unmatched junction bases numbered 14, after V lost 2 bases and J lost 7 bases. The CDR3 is CALGEVTGGYTVGGAQLFF. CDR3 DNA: TGTGCTCTTGGGGAAGTTACTGGGGGATACACGGTCGGTGGAGCACAACTCTTCTTT.

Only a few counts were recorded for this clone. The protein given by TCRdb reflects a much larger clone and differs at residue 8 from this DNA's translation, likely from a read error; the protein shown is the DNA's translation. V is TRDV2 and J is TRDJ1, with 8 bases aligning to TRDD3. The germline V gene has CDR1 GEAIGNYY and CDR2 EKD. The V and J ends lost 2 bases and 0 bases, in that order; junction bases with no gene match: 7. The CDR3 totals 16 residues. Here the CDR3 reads CACDKLGGTYTDKLIF. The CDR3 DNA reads TGTGCCTGTGACAAACTGGGGGGTACGTACACCGATAAACTCATCTTT.

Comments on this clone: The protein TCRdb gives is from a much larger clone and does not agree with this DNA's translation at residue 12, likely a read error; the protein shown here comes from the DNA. The CDR3 region has the DNA TGTGCCTGTGACACCTTACTGGGGGATCCTAGGAGCTCCTGGGACACCCGACAGATGTTTTTC. Protein: CACDTLLGDPRSSWDTRQMFF. The rearrangement uses TRDV2 and TRDJ3; 10 bases are shared with TRDD3. Trimming removed 0 bases from V and 0 bases from J; junction bases left unmatched: 10. Germline values: CDR1 GEAIGNYY, CDR2 EKD. The CDR3 loop spans 21 amino acids.

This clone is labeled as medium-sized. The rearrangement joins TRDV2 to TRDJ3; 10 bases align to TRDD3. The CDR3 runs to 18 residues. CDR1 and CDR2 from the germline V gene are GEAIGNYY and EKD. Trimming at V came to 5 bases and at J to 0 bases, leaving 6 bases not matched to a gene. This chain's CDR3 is CACAGLGDSSWDTRQMFF. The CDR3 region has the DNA TGTGCCTGTGCGGGGCTGGGGGATAGCTCCTGGGACACCCGACAGATGTTTTTC.

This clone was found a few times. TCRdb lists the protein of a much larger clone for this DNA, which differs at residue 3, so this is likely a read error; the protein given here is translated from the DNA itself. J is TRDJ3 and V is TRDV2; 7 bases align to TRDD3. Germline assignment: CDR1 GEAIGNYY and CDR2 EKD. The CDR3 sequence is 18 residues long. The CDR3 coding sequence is TGTGCCCGTGACACTGGGGACCCGCGCTCCTGGGACACCCGACAGATGTTTTTC. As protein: CARDTGDPRSWDTRQMFF.

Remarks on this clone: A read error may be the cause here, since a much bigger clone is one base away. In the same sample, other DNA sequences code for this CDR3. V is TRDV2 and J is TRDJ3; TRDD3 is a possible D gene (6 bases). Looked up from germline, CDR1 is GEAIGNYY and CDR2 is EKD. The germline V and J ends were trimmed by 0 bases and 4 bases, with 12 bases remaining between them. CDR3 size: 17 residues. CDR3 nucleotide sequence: TGTGCCTGTGACACCGTGGGGGTTACTTGGGACACCCGACAGATGTTTTTC. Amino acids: CACDTVGVTWDTRQMFF.

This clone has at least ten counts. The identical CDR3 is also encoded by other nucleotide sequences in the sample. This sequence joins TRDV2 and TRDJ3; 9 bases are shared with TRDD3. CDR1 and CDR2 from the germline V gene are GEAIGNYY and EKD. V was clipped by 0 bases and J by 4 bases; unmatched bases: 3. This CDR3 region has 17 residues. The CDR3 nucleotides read TGTGCCTGTGACACCACTGGGGGAAGGTGGGACACCCGACAGATGTTTTTC. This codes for CACDTTGGRWDTRQMFF.

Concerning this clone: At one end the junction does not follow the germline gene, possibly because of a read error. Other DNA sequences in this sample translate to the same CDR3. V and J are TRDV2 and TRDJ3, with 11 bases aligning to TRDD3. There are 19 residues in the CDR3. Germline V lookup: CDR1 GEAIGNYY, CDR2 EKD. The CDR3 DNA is TGTGCCTGTGGCACGGTACTGGGGGATATCTCCTGGGACACTCGACAGATGTTTTTC. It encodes CACGTVLGDISWDTRQMFF.

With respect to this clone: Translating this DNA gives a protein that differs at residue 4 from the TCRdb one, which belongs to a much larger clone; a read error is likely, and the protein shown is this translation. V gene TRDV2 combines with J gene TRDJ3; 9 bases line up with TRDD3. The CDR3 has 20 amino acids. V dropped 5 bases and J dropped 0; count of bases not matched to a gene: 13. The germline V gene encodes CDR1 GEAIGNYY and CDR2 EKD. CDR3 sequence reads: CACGRVSGGSSSWDTRQMFF. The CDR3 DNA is TGTGCCTGTGGCAGGGTGTCTGGGGGATCCAGCTCCTGGGACACCCGACAGATGTTTTTC.

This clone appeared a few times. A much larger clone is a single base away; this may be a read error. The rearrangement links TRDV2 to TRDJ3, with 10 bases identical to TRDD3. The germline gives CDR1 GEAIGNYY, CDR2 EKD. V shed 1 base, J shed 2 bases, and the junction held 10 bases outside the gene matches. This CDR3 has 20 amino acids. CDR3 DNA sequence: TGTGCCTGTGACACGATCGGGGGATACGCGAGCCCCTGGGACACCCGACAGATGTTTTTC. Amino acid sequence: CACDTIGGYASPWDTRQMFF.

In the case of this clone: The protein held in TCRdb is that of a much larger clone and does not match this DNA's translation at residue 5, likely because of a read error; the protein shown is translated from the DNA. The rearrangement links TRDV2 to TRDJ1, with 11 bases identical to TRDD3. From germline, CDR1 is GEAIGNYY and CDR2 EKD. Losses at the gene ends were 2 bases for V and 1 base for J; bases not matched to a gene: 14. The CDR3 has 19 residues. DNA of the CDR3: TGTGCCTGTGACATCGTAGGTGGGGGATACGCACCTGGCACCGATAAACTCATCTTT. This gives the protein CACDIVGGGYAPGTDKLIF.

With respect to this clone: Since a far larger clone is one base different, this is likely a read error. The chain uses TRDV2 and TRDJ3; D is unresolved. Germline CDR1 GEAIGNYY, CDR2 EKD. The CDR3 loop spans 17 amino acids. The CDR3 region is CACGTVRGSWDTRQMFF. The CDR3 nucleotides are TGTGCCTGTGGCACCGTAAGGGGCTCCTGGGACACCCGACAGATGTTTTTC.

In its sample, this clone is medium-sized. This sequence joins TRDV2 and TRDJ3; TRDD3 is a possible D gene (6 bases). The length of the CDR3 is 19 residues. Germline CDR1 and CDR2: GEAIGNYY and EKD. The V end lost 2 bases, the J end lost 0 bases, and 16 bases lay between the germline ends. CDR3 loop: CACDRMGGRSSWDTRQMFF. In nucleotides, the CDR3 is TGTGCCTGTGACAGGATGGGGGGTAGGAGCTCCTGGGACACCCGACAGATGTTTTTC.

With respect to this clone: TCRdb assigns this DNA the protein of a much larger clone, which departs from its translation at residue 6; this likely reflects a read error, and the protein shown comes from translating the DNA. This CDR3 reads CACDTGGLNSWDTRQMFF. The CDR3 bases are TGTGCCTGTGACACCGGGGGGCTCAACTCCTGGGACACCCGACAGATGTTTTTC. The chain employs TRDV2 and TRDJ3, with D perhaps TRDD3 (5 bases). This CDR3 has 18 amino acids. Germline V gives CDR1 GEAIGNYY, CDR2 EKD. Deletions cut 0 bases from V and 0 bases from J, with 11 bases between.

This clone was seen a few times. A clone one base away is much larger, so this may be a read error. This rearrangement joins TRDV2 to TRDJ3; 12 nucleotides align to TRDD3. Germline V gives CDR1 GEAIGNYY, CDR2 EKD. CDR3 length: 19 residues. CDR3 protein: CARDKVLGDTAWDTRQMFF. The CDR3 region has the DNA TGTGCCCGTGACAAAGTACTGGGGGATACCGCCTGGGACACCCGACAGATGTTTTTC.

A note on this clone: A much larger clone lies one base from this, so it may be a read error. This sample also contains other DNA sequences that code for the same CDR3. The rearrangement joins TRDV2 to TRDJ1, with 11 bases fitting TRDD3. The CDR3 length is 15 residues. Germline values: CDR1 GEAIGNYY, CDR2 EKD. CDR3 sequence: CACDLLGDNTDKLIF. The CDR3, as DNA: TGTGCCTGTGACCTACTGGGGGATAACACCGATAAACTCATCTTC.

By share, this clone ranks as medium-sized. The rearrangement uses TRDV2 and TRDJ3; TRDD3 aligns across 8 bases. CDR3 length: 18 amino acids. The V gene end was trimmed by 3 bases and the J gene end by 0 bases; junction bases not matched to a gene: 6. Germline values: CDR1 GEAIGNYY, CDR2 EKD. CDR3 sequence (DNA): TGTGCCTGTGACGCTGTACTGGGGGTCTCCTGGGACACCCGACAGATGTTTTTC. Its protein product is CACDAVLGVSWDTRQMFF.

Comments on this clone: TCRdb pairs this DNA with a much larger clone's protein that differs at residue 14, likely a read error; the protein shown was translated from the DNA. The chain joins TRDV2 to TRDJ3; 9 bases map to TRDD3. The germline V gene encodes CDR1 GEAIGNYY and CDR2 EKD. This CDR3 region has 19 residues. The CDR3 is CACDTGGYKGSWDARQMFF. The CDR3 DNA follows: TGTGCCTGTGACACCGGGGGATACAAGGGCTCCTGGGACGCCCGACAGATGTTTTTC.

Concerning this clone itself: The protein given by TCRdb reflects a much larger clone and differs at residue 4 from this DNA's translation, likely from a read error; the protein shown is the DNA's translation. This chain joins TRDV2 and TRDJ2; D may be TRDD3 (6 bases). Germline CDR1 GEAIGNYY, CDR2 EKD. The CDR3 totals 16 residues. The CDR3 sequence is CACGTVGATLTAQLFF. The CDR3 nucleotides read TGTGCCTGTGGCACAGTGGGGGCTACTTTGACAGCCCAACTCTTCTTT.

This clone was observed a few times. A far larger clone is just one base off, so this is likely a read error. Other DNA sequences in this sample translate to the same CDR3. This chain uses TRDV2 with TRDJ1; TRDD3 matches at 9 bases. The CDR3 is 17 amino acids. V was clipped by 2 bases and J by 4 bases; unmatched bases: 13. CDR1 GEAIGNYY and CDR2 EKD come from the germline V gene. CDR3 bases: TGTGCCTGTGACATTCTTGTACTGGGGGACACCGGCGATAAACTCATCTTT. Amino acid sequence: CACDILVLGDTGDKLIF.

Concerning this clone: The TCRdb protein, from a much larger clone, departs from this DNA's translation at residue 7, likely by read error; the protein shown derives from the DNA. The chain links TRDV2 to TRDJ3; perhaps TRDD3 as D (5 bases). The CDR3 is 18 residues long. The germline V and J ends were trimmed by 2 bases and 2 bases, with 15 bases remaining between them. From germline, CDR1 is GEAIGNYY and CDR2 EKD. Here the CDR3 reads CACDSGRYRTWDTRQMFF. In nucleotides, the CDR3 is TGTGCCTGTGACAGTGGGAGATACAGGACCTGGGACACCCGACAGATGTTTTTC.

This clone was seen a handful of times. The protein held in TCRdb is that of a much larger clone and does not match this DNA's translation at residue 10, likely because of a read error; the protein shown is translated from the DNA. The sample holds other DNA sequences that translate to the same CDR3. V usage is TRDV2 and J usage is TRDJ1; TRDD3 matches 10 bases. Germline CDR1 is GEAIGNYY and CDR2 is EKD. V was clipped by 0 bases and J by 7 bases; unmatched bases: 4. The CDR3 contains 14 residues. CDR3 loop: CACDTWGIQGKLIF. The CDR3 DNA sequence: TGTGCCTGTGACACCTGGGGGATACAGGGTAAACTCATCTTT.

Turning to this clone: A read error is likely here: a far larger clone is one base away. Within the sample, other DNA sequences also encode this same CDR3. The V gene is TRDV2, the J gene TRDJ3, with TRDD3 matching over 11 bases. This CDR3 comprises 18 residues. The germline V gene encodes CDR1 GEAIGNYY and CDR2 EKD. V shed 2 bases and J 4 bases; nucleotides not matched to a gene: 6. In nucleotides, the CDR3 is TGTGCCTGTGACATATTGGGGGATACGCCTTGGGACACCCGACAGATGTTTTTC. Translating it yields CACDILGDTPWDTRQMFF.